This T cell receptor (beta chain) was observed in a study of spatial heterogeneity in lung cancer. Looking at the study overall: Detection of beta-chain sequences consistently exceeded that of alpha-chain sequences. Whole-study results and caveats: Ubiquitous expanded tumor TCRs showed up in blood more at resection than follow-up.

Documented time point: sample taken at primary tumor resection. Tumor, nontumor lung or frozen PBMC supplied whole RNA that was sequenced unsorted. The CDR3 spans 13 residues. Germline CDR1 is LGHDT and CDR2 is YNNKEL (reference sequence). V lost 4 bases and J lost 4, with 10 bases in between. This clonotype was picked up many times. As yet, its antigen is unknown. TCR cDNA molecules were tagged individually, and each one carried a unique molecular identifier. MiXCR was run by TCRdb on the 5' RACE reads, yielding one entry per CDR3 protein. Of more than 85,000 distinct CDR3 sequences listed, approximately 8.6% are singletons.

This TCR was sampled from a male donor with early-stage non-small cell lung cancer. Here the sequenced sample was PBMCs, taken at surgery. This chain connects TRBV3-1 to TRBJ2-5, with D unresolved. The CDR3 region is CASSLGTGETQYF. The CDR3 DNA is TGTGCCAGCAGCCTTGGCACGGGAGAGACCCAGTACTTC.